One sample yielded the 21 T cell receptor beta chains listed below, sequenced in a study of neurological immune-mediated disorders. MiXCR, run by TCRdb on the 5' RACE reads, gives a single entry per CDR3 protein. The table lists under 90,000 distinct CDR3 sequences, 3% to 4% of them singletons, with about 3% in the top ten. The sample consisted of PBMCs. The receptor set was obtained from a woman between 45 and 60 years old with multiple sclerosis.

This clonotype was seen repeatedly, ten times or more. The chain employs TRBV20-1 and TRBJ2-7, with D possibly TRBD1 on 6 matching bases. This CDR3 comprises 15 residues. The V gene lost 2 bases and the J gene lost 6 bases, with 20 bases spanning the gap. Germline V CDR1 and CDR2: DFQATT, SNEGSKA (reference sequence). The CDR3, as DNA: TGCAGTGCTAGAAGGGGTTTAACAGGGTTGGTCGAGCAGTACTTC. Encoded protein: CSARRGLTGLVEQYF.

This clonotype was picked up many times. This chain joins TRBV9 and TRBJ2-4, with 14 bases identical to TRBD2. The CDR3 spans 17 residues. Germline CDR1 is SGDLS and CDR2 is YYNGEE. With V trimmed by 0 bases and J by 6 bases, 5 bases remained unmatched. The CDR3 DNA sequence: TGTGCCAGCAGCGTAGCGACTAGCGGGGGGGCGGGAAACATTCAGTACTTC. Protein sequence: CASSVATSGGAGNIQYF.

In this sample, this clonotype turned up many times. The chain is built from TRBV5-1 and TRBJ2-2, with a tentative D call TRBD1 (6 bases). V was shortened by 2 bases and J by 4 bases, with 15 bases between the two germline ends. Germline V gene sequence: CDR1 SGHRS, CDR2 YFSETQ. The CDR3 covers 16 residues. This CDR3 reads CASSFPTGPGTGELFF. The CDR3 coding sequence is TGCGCCAGCAGCTTTCCGACAGGACCGGGCACCGGGGAGCTGTTTTTT.

This clonotype was seen repeatedly, ten times or more. The chain combines TRBV5-6 with TRBJ1-2, with D maybe TRBD1 (5 bases). V was cut by 4 bases and J by 7 bases, with 14 bases left in between. Germline CDR1 and CDR2: SGHDT and YYEEEE. The CDR3 runs to 13 residues. CDR3 bases: TGTGCCAGCAGCCCGAACAGGCTGGGTGGCTACACCTTC. Its translation is CASSPNRLGGYTF.

In this sample, this clonotype turned up many times. At one end the junction does not follow the germline gene, possibly because of a read error. This rearrangement joins TRBV12-5 to TRBJ2-5, with 9 bases fitting TRBD2. The CDR3 totals 18 residues. Germline CDR1 LGHNT, CDR2 FRNRAP. CDR3 sequence (DNA): TGTGCTAGTGGTTCTTACGGGAGTAGCGGGGGAGACCAAGGGACCCAGTACTTC. It encodes CASGSYGSSGGDQGTQYF.

This clonotype has only a few counts. A much larger clone lies a single base off, so this may be a read error. The genes are TRBV12-3 or TRBV12-4 and TRBJ1-6, with TRBD1 matching over 9 bases. The CDR3 spans 14 residues. The CDR3 sequence: CASSSQGAWSHLHF. The CDR3, as DNA: TGTGCCAGCAGCTCACAGGGGGCATGGTCACACCTCCACTTT.

This clonotype was seen at least ten times. V and J are TRBV5-6 and TRBJ2-1; TRBD2 aligns across 11 bases. The CDR3 length is 16 residues. V shed 4 bases, J shed 5 bases, and the junction held 8 bases outside the gene matches. Germline lookup yields CDR1 SGHDT and CDR2 YYEEEE. The CDR3 nucleotides read TGTGCCAGCAGCCGAGATAGCGGGGGGGGGCACAATGAGCAGTTCTTC. Protein: CASSRDSGGGHNEQFF.

This clonotype showed up many times. This CDR3 reads CASSLGQSSANEKLFF. CDR3 bases: TGCGCCAGCAGCCTGGGACAGTCCTCGGCTAATGAAAAACTGTTTTTT. The V call is TRBV5-1, the J call TRBJ1-4; 7 bases align to TRBD1. The ends lost 4 bases at V and 3 bases at J; junction bases unmatched: 9. The germline V gene has CDR1 SGHRS and CDR2 YFSETQ. There are 16 residues in the CDR3.

This clonotype was picked up many times. This CDR3 reads CASSPGTGEEKLFF. The DNA of the CDR3 is TGCGCCAGCAGTCCCGGGACAGGGGAAGAAAAACTGTTTTTT. V gene TRBV5-1 combines with J gene TRBJ1-4, with 10 bases aligning to TRBD1. CDR1 SGHRS and CDR2 YFSETQ come from the germline V gene. V lost 5 bases to trimming and J lost 8 bases; unmatched junction nucleotides: 6. The CDR3 length is 14 residues.

This clonotype was found many times. The J gene is TRBJ1-2, the V gene TRBV20-1, with D hard to call. The CDR3 length is 15 residues. Between the trimmed V and J ends, which lost 0 bases and 3 bases, there was a span of 14 bases. The germline gives CDR1 DFQATT, CDR2 SNEGSKA (reference sequence). The CDR3 spells CSARDFKGWDYGYTF. The CDR3 DNA follows: TGCAGTGCTAGAGATTTTAAGGGCTGGGACTATGGCTACACCTTC.

This clonotype was recorded at least ten times. The chain combines TRBV5-1 with TRBJ1-5, with a possible D match to TRBD1 (6 bases). CDR3 length: 15 residues. V lost 4 bases, J lost 4 bases, and 15 bases lay in between. Germline lookup yields CDR1 SGHRS and CDR2 YFSETQ. CDR3 in amino acids: CASSISGVGNQPQHF. The CDR3 bases are TGCGCCAGCAGCATCTCAGGGGTAGGGAATCAGCCCCAGCATTTT.

At least ten counts were recorded for this clonotype. This chain links TRBV19 with TRBJ1-1; no clear D gene. V lost 3 bases, J lost 11 bases, and 19 bases lay in between. The CDR3 totals 14 residues. In germline, CDR1 is LNHDA, CDR2 SQIVND (reference sequence). CDR3 residues: CASSMRISPKMAFF. CDR3 DNA: TGTGCCAGTAGTATGCGAATATCCCCCAAGATGGCTTTCTTT.

This clonotype was observed at least ten times. The gene calls are TRBV5-1 and TRBJ1-1; D gene unclear. V was cut by 0 bases and J by 3 bases, with 15 bases left in between. CDR1 and CDR2 from the germline V gene are SGHRS and YFSETQ. This CDR3 comprises 16 residues. The CDR3 spells CASSLVRLRGYTEAFF. The DNA of the CDR3 is TGCGCCAGCAGCTTGGTGAGACTCCGAGGGTACACTGAAGCTTTCTTT.

In its sample, this clonotype was seen many times. This chain connects TRBV20-1 to TRBJ2-7; TRBD2 agrees at 10 bases. Per germline, CDR1 DFQATT and CDR2 SNEGSKA (reference sequence). The CDR3 is 14 residues long. V lost 6 bases to trimming and J lost 4 bases; unmatched junction nucleotides: 9. CDR3 amino acids: CSAESGGGRYEQYF. CDR3 nucleotides: TGCAGTGCCGAGAGCGGGGGGGGACGATACGAGCAGTACTTC.

This clonotype appeared many times. The V and J genes are TRBV4-3 and TRBJ2-1; 11 nucleotides match TRBD2. Looked up from germline, CDR1 is LGHNA and CDR2 is YSLEER. J gave up 6 bases and V 4 bases, and 11 bases lay outside the gene matches. The CDR3 is 17 amino acids. The CDR3 loop reads CASSRQLAGGPSNEQFF. In DNA form, the CDR3 reads TGCGCCAGCAGCCGCCAGCTAGCGGGGGGCCCCTCCAATGAGCAGTTCTTC.

This clonotype appeared many times. The rearrangement uses TRBV5-1 and TRBJ2-4; 7 bases map to TRBD1. The junction had 12 bases not matched to a gene; V was cut back by 3 bases and J by 9 bases. Germline V gene lookup returns CDR1 SGHRS and CDR2 YFSETQ. This CDR3 has 15 amino acids. The CDR3: CASSSAAGNRGIQYF. The CDR3 DNA reads as TGCGCCAGCAGCTCGGCGGCAGGGAACAGGGGCATTCAGTACTTC. Supplemented by reference TRBV5-1 and TRBJ2-4, the full variable domain reads KAGVTQTPRYLIKTRGQQVTLSCSPISGHRSVSWYQQTPGQGLQFLFEYFSETQRNKGNFPGRFSGRQFSNSRSEMNVSTLELGDSALYLCASSSAAGNRGIQYFGAGTRLSVL.

This clonotype was counted many times. The chain couples TRBV29-1 to TRBJ1-5, with D perhaps matching TRBD1 (6 bases). The CDR3 loop spans 13 amino acids. Per germline, CDR1 SQVTM and CDR2 ANQGSEA. Trimming removed 5 bases at V and 3 bases at J, with 11 bases between. The CDR3 spells CSVRRDNNQPQHF. CDR3 in DNA: TGCAGCGTTCGGAGGGACAACAATCAGCCCCAGCATTTT.

There are many counts of this clonotype. This rearrangement joins TRBV5-5 to TRBJ2-5; D perhaps matches TRBD1 (5 bases). Germline CDR1 is SGHKS and CDR2 is YYEKEE (reference sequence). Trimming left V 4 bases short and J 5 bases short, with 12 bases between. The CDR3 is 13 residues long. Here the CDR3 reads CASSPAGLETQYF. CDR3 in DNA: TGTGCCAGCAGCCCGGCAGGGTTGGAGACCCAGTACTTC.

The table lists this clonotype with a few counts. J is TRBJ1-6 and V is TRBV7-9; unclear D gene. Trimming shortened V by 1 base and J by 11 bases, and 15 bases separated the two germline ends. Germline V gene data show CDR1 as SEHNR and CDR2 as FQNEAQ (reference sequence). This CDR3 contains 15 residues. CDR3 region: CASSLVGRRRAPLHF. Here the CDR3 DNA reads TGTGCCAGCAGCTTAGTCGGACGGCGAAGAGCACCCCTCCACTTT.

This clonotype was detected ten times or more. V is TRBV6-4 and J is TRBJ1-2, with D possibly matching TRBD1 (6 bases). With 0 bases removed from V and 4 bases from J, the gap between germline ends came to 18 bases. Germline loops: CDR1 MRHNA, CDR2 SNTAGT. This CDR3 comprises 17 residues. CDR3 region: CASSDSATGQPPYGYTF. Written as DNA, the CDR3 is TGTGCCAGCAGTGACTCGGCGACAGGACAGCCGCCCTATGGCTACACCTTC.

This clonotype was picked up many times. This chain links TRBV29-1 with TRBJ1-1, with unresolved D. V shed 6 bases and J shed 4 bases, with 12 bases lying between them. The CDR3 contains 12 residues. Germline loops: CDR1 SQVTM, CDR2 ANQGSEA. The CDR3 protein is CSVKRMGTEAFF. CDR3 in DNA: TGCAGCGTGAAACGGATGGGCACTGAAGCTTTCTTT.